Listed below are T cell receptor beta chains from one sample, sequenced in a study of blood T cell repertoires in COVID-19. The repertoire was sequenced with immunoSEQ multiplex PCR; TCRdb's copy has only in-frame clones and lacks some. The sample lists about 110,000 clones, about 85% occurring once. Source material: peripheral blood. All receptors derive from a man aged 35 to 55 with acute or convalescent COVID-19. CDR3s leave out the opening cysteine and the closing phenylalanine or tryptophan. D genes are given only for firm matches.

J,V,D,CDR3
TRBJ1-5,TRBV6-5,NA,ASSYSPRGSDQPQH
TRBJ2-1,TRBV6-6,TRBD2,ASSFSGGTNEQF
TRBJ1-4,TRBV4-1,TRBD1,ASSQERTGKLF
TRBJ1-5,TRBV10-3,TRBD1,AIRGQADNQPQH
TRBJ1-1,TRBV5-1,NA,ASSYRTAGEAF
TRBJ2-7,TRBV13,NA,ASSHSYEQY
TRBJ2-3,TRBV18,TRBD2,ASSPRTSGGTDTQY
TRBJ2-7,TRBV6-2/TRBV6-3,TRBD2,ASSLSSGRVNEQY
TRBJ2-3,TRBV5-4,NA,ASSPPSTDTQY
TRBJ1-6,TRBV7-6,NA,ASSLNPGHVNSPLH
TRBJ2-5,TRBV27,TRBD2,ASSPLAGGRGTQY
TRBJ2-5,TRBV18,TRBD2,ASSPRLAGAETQY
TRBJ1-3,TRBV14,TRBD1,ASSQEGVQGACTRGNTIY
TRBJ2-3,TRBV6-5,TRBD2,ASSYLAGGSTDTQY
TRBJ2-1,TRBV29-1,NA,SVVGGPSSYNEQF
TRBJ2-7,TRBV27,TRBD1,ASGTGVYEQY
TRBJ1-5,TRBV6-1,NA,ASSEALLGGRQPQH
TRBJ1-1,TRBV2,NA,ASSGIGRNTEAF
TRBJ2-5,TRBV6-5,TRBD1,ASSRNRGRETQY
TRBJ2-7,TRBV28,TRBD1,ASSLAGGRYEQY
TRBJ2-7,TRBV7-9,NA,ASSSPPREQY
TRBJ2-5,TRBV7-6,NA,ASSGKQGGETQY
TRBJ1-3,TRBV3-1/TRBV3-2,TRBD1,ASSPRGQGALRNTIY
TRBJ2-1,TRBV7-9,NA,ASSFSGAYNEQF
TRBJ2-1,TRBV19,TRBD2,ASSTGGAGVDNEQF
TRBJ2-1,TRBV11-2,NA,ASSSPFGGRSYNEQF
TRBJ1-1,TRBV5-3,NA,ASSRLNTEAF
TRBJ1-4,TRBV2,NA,ASSGNWGANEKLF
TRBJ1-2,TRBV18,NA,ASSPLVTHGYT
TRBJ2-5,TRBV3-1/TRBV3-2,TRBD2,ASSHGGGGARETQY
TRBJ2-1,TRBV5-1,TRBD1,ASSWDRVSNEQF
TRBJ2-1,TRBV3-1/TRBV3-2,TRBD2,ASSQWMTSGRFHERQF
TRBJ1-5,TRBV11-2,NA,ASSLGGTPLFPQH
TRBJ2-2,TRBV11-2,TRBD1,ASSQLGTARTGELF
TRBJ2-7,TRBV7-9,NA,ASSLPAGHSSYEQY
TRBJ2-7,TRBV4-1,TRBD2,ASSPGTSGLYEQY
TRBJ1-5,TRBV29-1,NA,SAVYSNQPQH
TRBJ2-3,TRBV11-2,NA,ASSHRDTQY
TRBJ2-5,TRBV6-5,TRBD1,ASSEGQVRGETQY
TRBJ2-2,TRBV24-1,TRBD1,ATSDFGQGVTGELF
TRBJ1-5,TRBV4-1,NA,ASSQDSGTRRH
TRBJ1-5,TRBV4-2,NA,ASSQGKGDTSNQPQH
TRBJ2-2,TRBV24-1,TRBD2,ATSDPGLANTGELF
TRBJ1-1,TRBV6-5,NA,ASRYGTKNTEAF
TRBJ2-3,TRBV5-3,TRBD1,ATDRGTQY
TRBJ2-4,TRBV28,NA,ASSLVGRGNIQY
TRBJ2-1,TRBV3-1/TRBV3-2,NA,ASSQTRTGNNEQF
TRBJ2-7,TRBV19,TRBD1,ASSPGQGAYEQY
TRBJ1-1,TRBV6-5,NA,ASRFLRLKNTEAF